The text below deals with one T cell receptor beta chain. The sample comes from a study of T cell changes during pregnancy in multiple sclerosis. Unmatched junction bases numbered 6, after V lost 0 bases and J lost 5 bases. Germline loops: CDR1 LGHNA, CDR2 YNFKEQ. The CDR3 has 15 residues. Repertoires were generated with immunoSEQ multiplex PCR, while TCRdb's copy carries only in-frame clones and drops some. This table holds about 98,000 clones, under 95% found once. Sequenced material: peripheral blood, taken after pregnancy. V and J are TRBV4-2 and TRBJ2-5; the match to TRBD2 covers 7 bases. The receptor was isolated from a female donor in good health, enrolled as a control in a pregnancy study. CDR3 residues: CASSQEPGLVETQYF. The CDR3 region has the DNA TGTGCCAGCAGCCAAGAACCCGGACTAGTGGAGACCCAGTACTTC.